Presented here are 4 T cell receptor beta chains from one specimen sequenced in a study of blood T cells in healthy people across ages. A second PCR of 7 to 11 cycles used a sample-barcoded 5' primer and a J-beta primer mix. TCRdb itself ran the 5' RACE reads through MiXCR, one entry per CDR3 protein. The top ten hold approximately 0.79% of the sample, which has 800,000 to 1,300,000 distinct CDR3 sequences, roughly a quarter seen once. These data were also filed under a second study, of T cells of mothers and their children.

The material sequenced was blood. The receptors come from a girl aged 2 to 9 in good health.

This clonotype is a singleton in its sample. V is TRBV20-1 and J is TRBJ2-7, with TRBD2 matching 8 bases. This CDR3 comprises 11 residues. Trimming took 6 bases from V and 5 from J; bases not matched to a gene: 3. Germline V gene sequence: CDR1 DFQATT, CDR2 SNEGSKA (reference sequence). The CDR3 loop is CSAGLVDEQYF. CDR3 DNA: TGCAGTGCGGGACTAGTGGACGAGCAGTACTTC.

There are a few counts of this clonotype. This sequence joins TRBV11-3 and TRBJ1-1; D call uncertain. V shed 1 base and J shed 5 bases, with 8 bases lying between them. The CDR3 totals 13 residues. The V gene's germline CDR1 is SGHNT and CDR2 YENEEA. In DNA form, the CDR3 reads TGTGCCAGCAGCTTAGGGGAAAGGACTGAAGCTTTCTTT. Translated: CASSLGERTEAFF.

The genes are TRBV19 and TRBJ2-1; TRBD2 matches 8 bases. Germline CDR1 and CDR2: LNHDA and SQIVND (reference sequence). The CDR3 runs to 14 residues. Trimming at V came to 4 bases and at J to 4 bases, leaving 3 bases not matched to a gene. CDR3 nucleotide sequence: TGTGCCAGTAGTAAAGCGGGAGCATACAATGAGCAGTTCTTC. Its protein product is CASSKAGAYNEQFF.

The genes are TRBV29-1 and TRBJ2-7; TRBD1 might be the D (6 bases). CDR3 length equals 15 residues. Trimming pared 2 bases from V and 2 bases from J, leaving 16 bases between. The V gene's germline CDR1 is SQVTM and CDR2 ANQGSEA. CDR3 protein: CSVELGHRAPYEQYF. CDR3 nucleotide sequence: TGCAGCGTTGAATTAGGCCACAGGGCACCCTACGAGCAGTACTTC.